The 32 T cell receptor beta chains given below trace back to one sample, sequenced in a study of blood T cell repertoires in COVID-19 (dated by TCRdb to 2020 to 2021). Libraries were constructed by the immunoSEQ multiplex PCR assay. This is the immuneACCESS table as TCRdb keeps it, with only in-frame sequences that have V and J called. A part of the clones is gone; compared with another copy, unresolved V genes explain less than half, and the rest is unexplained. Across this sample there are around 310,000 clones, with about 88% seen only once. The ten top clones hold over 8% of the sample. Material: PBMCs or T cells enriched from blood (not recorded which). All receptors derive from a woman in her thirties or forties who had recovered from COVID-19.

The chain links TRBV11-3 to TRBJ1-2; 7 nucleotides match TRBD1. V trimming: 5 bases; J trimming: 3 bases; junction bases outside the gene matches: 9. The CDR3 runs to 15 residues. Germline lookup yields CDR1 SGHNT and CDR2 YENEEA. The CDR3 reads CASSPLGTAYYGYTF. The CDR3 DNA follows: TGTGCCAGCAGCCCCCTGGGGACAGCATACTATGGCTACACCTTC.

Comments on this clone: The germline gene is not matched at one end of the junction; a read error may be the cause. This chain uses TRBV7-7 with TRBJ2-1; 9 nucleotides line up with TRBD2. The germline V gene encodes CDR1 SSHAT and CDR2 FNYEAQ (reference sequence). CDR3 length: 16 residues. Here the CDR3 DNA reads TGTGCTAGCAGCATCGGGGGCGGGAGGGCCAACAATGAGCAGTTCTTC. This encodes CASSIGGGRANNEQFF.

With regard to this clone: At the DNA level, this CDR3 is encoded by other sequences in the same sample as well. V is TRBV7-6 and J is TRBJ1-6; D may be TRBD1 (6 bases). The germline gives CDR1 SGHVS, CDR2 FNYEAQ. V was pared by 8 bases and J by 8 bases, with 13 bases between. The CDR3 consists of 13 residues. The CDR3 bases are TGTGCCAGCTCCCGGGGGGGCGATTCACCCCTCCACTTT. Its translation is CASSRGGDSPLHF.

This clone was seen only once. The chain has TRBV5-5 and TRBJ2-7, with a tentative D call TRBD1 (5 bases). The CDR3 has 12 amino acids. Germline CDR1 is SGHKS and CDR2 is YYEKEE (reference sequence). The germline V and J ends were trimmed by 3 bases and 3 bases, with 7 bases remaining between them. This chain's CDR3 is CASSYDSYEQYF. CDR3 nucleotides: TGTGCCAGCAGCTACGACAGCTACGAGCAGTACTTC.

The genes are TRBV10-3 and TRBJ2-1; the match to TRBD2 covers 8 bases. This CDR3 has 16 residues. Germline trimming cut 6 bases from V and 5 bases from J; bases unmatched to any gene: 12. Per the germline V gene, CDR1 is ENHRY and CDR2 is SYGVKD. CDR3 DNA sequence: TGTGCCATCAGGGCAGGATCCGGGACTAGGGACAATGAGCAGTTCTTC. Amino acid sequence: CAIRAGSGTRDNEQFF.

This clone was detected once. This chain connects TRBV7-2 to TRBJ2-7; TRBD2 aligns across 13 bases. The CDR3 covers 15 residues. Trimming took 5 bases from V and 2 from J; bases not matched to a gene: 3. CDR1 is SGHTA and CDR2 is FQGNSA in the germline V gene. The CDR3: CASSKTSGGAYEQYF. For the CDR3, the DNA is TGTGCCAGCAGCAAAACTAGCGGGGGGGCCTACGAGCAGTACTTC.

The J gene is TRBJ2-1, the V gene TRBV24-1; possible D gene TRBD1, 6 bases. Trimming stripped 11 bases from V and 0 bases from J, with 10 bases between. The germline CDR1 and CDR2 sequences are KGHDR and SFDVKD. The CDR3 extends over 13 amino acids. The CDR3 loop is CAIQGPSYNEQFF. In DNA, the CDR3 is TGTGCCATTCAGGGGCCCTCCTACAATGAGCAGTTCTTC.

The chain employs TRBV4-1 and TRBJ1-1; D possibly corresponds to TRBD1 (6 bases). This CDR3 is built from 16 residues. CDR1 is MGHRA, CDR2 YSYEKL, per germline. V lost 5 bases, J lost 1 base, and 17 bases lay in between. CDR3 region: CASSTSAGTTNTEAFF. CDR3 sequence (DNA): TGCGCCAGCAGCACCTCCGCCGGGACAACGAACACTGAAGCTTTCTTT.

The chain couples TRBV15 to TRBJ1-1; no clear D. V lost 3 bases and J 10 bases, leaving 18 bases between the germline ends. Germline V CDR1 and CDR2: LNHNV, YYDKDF (reference sequence). This CDR3 spans 14 amino acids. CDR3 DNA: TGTGCCACCAGCAGGGAGAATCTCGGCCAACGAGCTTTCTTT. Residues: CATSRENLGQRAFF.

A word on this clone: At one end the junction does not follow the germline gene, possibly because of a read error. The V gene is TRBV4-2, the J gene TRBJ2-6, with 9 bases lining up with TRBD1. The CDR3 sequence is 21 residues long. The germline CDR1 and CDR2 sequences are LGHNA and YNFKEQ. CDR3 amino acids: CASTQIPGTGFFGSGANVLTF. The DNA for the CDR3 is TGTGCCAGCACCCAAATTCCCGGGACAGGGTTTTTCGGCTCTGGGGCCAACGTCCTGACTTTC.

V gene TRBV28 combines with J gene TRBJ2-5; possible D gene TRBD2, 5 bases. V lost 3 bases, J lost 4 bases, and 9 bases lay in between. The length of the CDR3 is 13 residues. In germline, CDR1 is MDHEN, CDR2 SYDVKM. CDR3 residues: CASSFLRGETQYF. The CDR3 DNA reads as TGTGCCAGCAGTTTCCTCCGGGGAGAGACCCAGTACTTC.

The chain carries TRBV6-5 and TRBJ2-1, with TRBD1 matching 7 bases. V shed 7 bases and J 6 bases; nucleotides not matched to a gene: 12. The germline V gene encodes CDR1 MNHEY and CDR2 SVGAGI. This CDR3 is 15 amino acids long. In DNA form, the CDR3 reads TGTGCCAGCACCAAGGGGCAGGGGGTGGGCAATGAGCAGTTCTTC. Translated: CASTKGQGVGNEQFF.

This chain uses TRBV11-1 with TRBJ2-3; maybe TRBD1 (5 bases). Germline CDR1 SGHAT, CDR2 FQDESV (reference sequence). This CDR3 has 14 residues. V gave up 2 bases and J gave up 1 base, with 7 bases separating them. CDR3 DNA sequence: TGTGCCAGCAGCTTATTAGGGGGCACAGATACGCAGTATTTT. Translated, it gives CASSLLGGTDTQYF.

To note about this clone: Different DNA sequences within this sample yield the same CDR3. The chain links TRBV7-9 to TRBJ2-7; TRBD1 might be the D (7 bases). There are 15 residues in the CDR3. Germline CDR1 and CDR2: SEHNR and FQNEAQ (reference sequence). V lost 5 bases and J lost 0, with 14 bases in between. The chain's CDR3 is CASSPRGDSSYEQYF. CDR3 in DNA: TGTGCCAGCAGCCCTAGGGGGGACAGCTCCTACGAGCAGTACTTC.

The rearrangement joins TRBV7-3 to TRBJ2-7, with unresolved D. The CDR3 length is 16 residues. CDR1 and CDR2 (germline): SGHTA, FQGTGA. The germline V and J ends were trimmed by 4 bases and 2 bases, with 18 bases remaining between them. CDR3 in DNA: TGTGCCAGCAGCTCCACTGACTCACGAGGCACCTACGAGCAGTACTTC. The encoded protein is CASSSTDSRGTYEQYF.

This clone was detected only a few times. The chain joins TRBV4-1 to TRBJ1-2; the D gene is possibly TRBD1 (5 bases). V was shortened by 0 bases and J by 7 bases, with 18 bases between the two germline ends. The CDR3 consists of 16 residues. CDR1 is MGHRA, CDR2 YSYEKL, per germline. The DNA for the CDR3 is TGCGCCAGCAGCCAAGAGAAGGGGCAGATAGTATTTGGCTACACCTTC. Its translation: CASSQEKGQIVFGYTF.

CDR3 in DNA: TGTGCCACACAGGGTTCTGCGGGCTACACCTTC. Encoded protein: CATQGSAGYTF. The chain joins TRBV19 to TRBJ1-2; D is possibly TRBD1 (6 bases). The CDR3 runs to 11 residues. Germline values: CDR1 LNHDA, CDR2 SQIVND (reference sequence). The ends were cut back, 10 bases at V and 8 bases at J, with 14 bases in the middle.

The rearrangement joins TRBV7-9 to TRBJ2-5; 10 bases are a match to TRBD2. V gave up 7 bases and J gave up 3 bases; unmatched junction bases: 11. This CDR3 has 16 amino acids. Germline V gene lookup returns CDR1 SEHNR and CDR2 FQNEAQ (reference sequence). In DNA, the CDR3 is TGTGCCAGCAAACCTTCCCCCGGACTAGCGGAAGAGACCCAGTACTTC. It yields the protein CASKPSPGLAEETQYF.

The chain couples TRBV14 to TRBJ1-1, with 9 bases matching TRBD1. The germline V gene encodes CDR1 SGHDN and CDR2 FVKESK. Unmatched junction bases numbered 6, after V lost 2 bases and J lost 5 bases. The CDR3 contains 15 residues. The CDR3 nucleotides read TGTGCCAGCAGCCAATCCGGGACAGGGAGTACTGAAGCTTTCTTT. Its protein is CASSQSGTGSTEAFF. Full variable domain (rest looked up from reference TRBV14 and TRBJ1-1): EAGVTQFPSHSVIEKGQTVTLRCDPISGHDNLYWYRRVMGKEIKFLLHFVKESKQDESGMPNNRFLAERTGGTYSTLKVQPAELEDSGVYFCASSQSGTGSTEAFFGQGTRLTVV.

The rearrangement joins TRBV4-2 to TRBJ2-7; TRBD2 agrees at 9 bases. Germline V lookup: CDR1 LGHNA, CDR2 YNFKEQ. The trim removed 2 bases at V and 4 bases at J, leaving 3 bases unmatched. CDR3 length equals 14 residues. The CDR3 loop is CASSQPSGAYEQYF. The CDR3 DNA sequence: TGTGCCAGCAGCCAACCTAGCGGGGCATACGAGCAGTACTTC.

J is TRBJ1-3 and V is TRBV4-2; 9 bases match TRBD1. Trimming removed 0 bases from V and 6 bases from J; junction bases left unmatched: 3. Germline-derived CDR1 and CDR2 are LGHNA and YNFKEQ. The CDR3 is 15 residues long. The CDR3 spells CASSQDRTGVNTIYF. CDR3 DNA: TGTGCCAGCAGCCAAGATCGGACAGGGGTAAACACCATATATTTT.

V and J are TRBV28 and TRBJ2-5; unclear D gene. Germline lookup yields CDR1 MDHEN and CDR2 SYDVKM. Trimming pared 2 bases from V and 1 base from J, leaving 8 bases between. The CDR3 has 14 amino acids. The CDR3 region has the DNA TGTGCCAGCAGTTTAGGCCCCCTCCAAGAGACCCAGTACTTC. This translates into CASSLGPLQETQYF.

This sequence joins TRBV14 and TRBJ1-4; a weak D match, TRBD1 (6 bases). The CDR3 totals 16 residues. Trimming removed 2 bases at V and 0 bases at J, with 10 bases between. Germline CDR1 and CDR2: SGHDN and FVKESK. The CDR3 here is CASSQPDRTTNEKLFF. The CDR3 nucleotides read TGTGCCAGCAGCCAACCTGACAGGACAACTAATGAAAAACTGTTTTTT.

The chain couples TRBV20-1 to TRBJ2-1; maybe TRBD2 (6 bases). The CDR3 has 14 residues. Between the trimmed V and J ends, which lost 3 bases and 2 bases, there was a span of 11 bases. CDR1 is DFQATT and CDR2 is SNEGSKA in the germline V gene (reference sequence). CDR3 region: CSASSSGPYNEQFF. The CDR3 nucleotides are TGCAGTGCTAGTAGTAGCGGTCCCTACAATGAGCAGTTCTTC.

This clone was detected only once. The chain carries TRBV27 and TRBJ1-5, with TRBD1 as a possible D gene (6 bases). With 6 bases removed from V and 4 bases from J, the gap between germline ends came to 10 bases. The CDR3 consists of 13 residues. The germline V gene encodes CDR1 MNHEY and CDR2 SMNVEV (reference sequence). CDR3 bases: TGTGCCAGCAGCCTGAGGGGGAATCAGCCCCAGCATTTT. Its translation is CASSLRGNQPQHF.

The chain uses TRBV5-1 and TRBJ1-2; D is unclear. Between the trimmed V and J ends, which lost 0 bases and 4 bases, there was a span of 10 bases. CDR3 length equals 14 residues. Germline V gives CDR1 SGHRS, CDR2 YFSETQ. DNA of the CDR3: TGCGCCAGCAGCTTGGCCTCGGAGCCCTATGGCTACACCTTC. Translation gives CASSLASEPYGYTF.

J is TRBJ2-1 and V is TRBV4-1, with D possibly being TRBD2 (7 bases). Germline-derived CDR1 and CDR2 are MGHRA and YSYEKL. The CDR3 length is 15 residues. V was shortened by 4 bases and J by 7 bases, with 17 bases between the two germline ends. The CDR3 sequence: CASSLRGAGQNEQFF. CDR3 in DNA: TGCGCCAGCAGCCTCAGGGGAGCGGGGCAAAATGAGCAGTTCTTC.

The CDR3 DNA sequence: TGCGCCAGCAGCCAAACAGGGGCAGGGAATCAGCCCCAGCATTTT. As protein: CASSQTGAGNQPQHF. The gene calls are TRBV4-3 and TRBJ1-5, with TRBD1 matching over 7 bases. The germline V gene has CDR1 LGHNA and CDR2 YSLEER. Germline trimming cut 2 bases from V and 4 bases from J; bases unmatched to any gene: 5. The CDR3 contains 15 residues.

The rearrangement joins TRBV5-1 to TRBJ2-1; 8 nucleotides match TRBD1. V was clipped by 4 bases and J by 5 bases; unmatched bases: 11. Germline values: CDR1 SGHRS, CDR2 YFSETQ. The CDR3 has 16 amino acids. The CDR3 bases are TGCGCCAGCAGCGCTTTACAGGGGGTAAGGAACAATGAGCAGTTCTTC. Protein product: CASSALQGVRNNEQFF.

The chain is built from TRBV11-2 and TRBJ2-3; D unresolved. CDR3 length: 17 residues. V lost 1 base, J lost 0 bases, and 14 bases lay in between. Germline V CDR1 and CDR2: SGHAT, FQNNGV. The CDR3 is CASSLVGDRTSTDTQYF. The CDR3 coding sequence is TGTGCCAGCAGCTTAGTTGGAGATAGAACTAGCACAGATACGCAGTATTTT.

The J gene is TRBJ2-1, the V gene TRBV29-1; TRBD2 is a possible D gene (6 bases). Germline values: CDR1 SQVTM, CDR2 ANQGSEA. The CDR3 is 14 amino acids. V lost 7 bases to trimming and J lost 7 bases, with 20 bases between them. DNA for the CDR3: TGCAGCGCTCCCGACTTAGCAGGGAGGAATGAGCAGTTCTTC. It yields the protein CSAPDLAGRNEQFF.

The rearrangement joins TRBV7-3 to TRBJ2-5, with 9 bases matching TRBD2. Germline trimming cut 5 bases from V and 1 base from J; bases unmatched to any gene: 2. The germline V gene encodes CDR1 SGHTA and CDR2 FQGTGA. This CDR3 region has 14 residues. The CDR3 region has the DNA TGTGCCAGCAGCCCGACTAGCGGCCAAGAGACCCAGTACTTC. Encoded protein: CASSPTSGQETQYF. The complete variable domain, with remaining parts taken from reference TRBV7-3 and TRBJ2-5, reads GAGVSQTPSNKVTEKGKYVELRCDPISGHTALYWYRQSLGQGPEFLIYFQGTGAADDSGLPNDRFFAVRPEGSVSTLKIQRTERGDSAVYLCASSPTSGQETQYFGPGTRLLVL.